The 15 T cell receptor beta chains presented below share a single source sample, sequenced in a study of memory CD4+ T cells and cytomegalovirus serostatus. The assay was immunoSEQ multiplex PCR, and TCRdb's table has in-frame clones only and misses some. This sample carries some 60,000 clones, about 81% of them seen once, and the ten largest clones take about 0.95%. The sort gate was single viable CD3+CD4+CD8-CD45RO+ cells for memory CD4+ T cells. The sequenced material came from memory CD4+ T cells from blood. The source is an adult in good health and CMV-seronegative.

The CDR3 loop reads CAWSSGPPNTEAFF. The CDR3 nucleotides are TGTGCCTGGAGTTCAGGACCGCCGAACACTGAAGCTTTCTTT. This chain uses TRBV30 with TRBJ1-1; D gene uncertain. This CDR3 is built from 14 residues. Trimming took 2 bases from V and 1 from J, leaving 11 bases between them. The germline V gene encodes CDR1 GTSNPN and CDR2 SVGIG (reference sequence). Full variable domain (outside the CDR3, taken from reference TRBV30 and TRBJ1-1): SQTIHQWPATLVQPVGSPLSLECTVEGTSNPNLYWYRQAAGRGLQLLFYSVGIGQISSEVPQNLSASRPQDRQFILSSKKLLLSDSGFYLCAWSSGPPNTEAFFGQGTRLTVV.

V gene TRBV7-2 combines with J gene TRBJ1-4; D may be TRBD1 (6 bases). The CDR3 has 15 amino acids. CDR1 SGHTA and CDR2 FQGNSA come from the germline V gene. V lost 3 bases, J lost 7 bases, and 15 bases lay in between. The CDR3 reads CASSFGRGGSEKLFF. CDR3 nucleotide sequence: TGTGCCAGCAGCTTTGGCAGGGGAGGGAGTGAAAAACTGTTTTTT.

The chain is built from TRBV5-4 and TRBJ2-4, with TRBD1 identical over 10 bases. This CDR3 region has 16 residues. Germline V gives CDR1 SGHNT, CDR2 YYREEE (reference sequence). V shed 0 bases and J 7 bases; nucleotides not matched to a gene: 7. CDR3: CASSLGGGTGENIQYF. The CDR3 DNA follows: TGTGCCAGCAGCTTGGGTGGGGGGACAGGGGAGAACATTCAGTACTTC.

The chain carries TRBV25-1 and TRBJ2-7, with TRBD1 as a possible D gene (6 bases). This CDR3 contains 14 residues. Germline V gene sequence: CDR1 MGHDK, CDR2 SYGVNS. Deletions cut 6 bases from V and 2 bases from J, with 14 bases between. The CDR3 protein is CASRETGTTYEQYF. The CDR3 nucleotides are TGTGCCAGCAGAGAGACCGGGACAACCTACGAGCAGTACTTC.

The chain uses TRBV11-2 and TRBJ2-7, with D possibly being TRBD1 (6 bases). Trimming shortened V by 5 bases and J by 6 bases, and 17 bases separated the two germline ends. Per germline, CDR1 SGHAT and CDR2 FQNNGV. The CDR3 is 14 amino acids. The CDR3 coding sequence is TGTGCCAGCAGCGCACAGGGCCCATTCGGCGAGCAGTACTTC. It encodes CASSAQGPFGEQYF.

This rearrangement joins TRBV5-5 to TRBJ1-2; the match to TRBD1 covers 10 bases. The germline V gene encodes CDR1 SGHKS and CDR2 YYEKEE (reference sequence). V was clipped by 4 bases and J by 4 bases; unmatched bases: 1. The CDR3 contains 13 residues. In DNA form, the CDR3 reads TGTGCCAGCAGCCGACAGGGGGCCTATGGCTACACCTTC. Residues: CASSRQGAYGYTF.

This clone has a single count. This chain uses TRBV5-8 with TRBJ2-7; no definite D call. The CDR3 runs 16 residues. Per the germline V gene, CDR1 is SGHTS and CDR2 is YDEGEE. V was trimmed by 0 bases and J by 1 base, leaving 14 bases between them. The CDR3 reads CASSLELGGSSYEQYF. DNA of the CDR3: TGTGCCAGCAGCTTGGAATTAGGTGGCAGTTCCTACGAGCAGTACTTC. The variable domain in full, completed from reference TRBV5-8 and TRBJ2-7, reads EAGVTQSPTHLIKTRGQQATLRCSPISGHTSVYWYQQALGLGLQFLLWYDEGEERNRGNFPPRFSGRQFPNYSSELNVNALELEDSALYLCASSLELGGSSYEQYFGPGTRLTVT.

This clone was seen a few times. The V call is TRBV5-1, the J call TRBJ2-7, with TRBD1 identical over 7 bases. Germline loops: CDR1 SGHRS, CDR2 YFSETQ. The CDR3 runs 15 residues. V shed 4 bases, J shed 1 base, and the junction held 8 bases outside the gene matches. CDR3 sequence (DNA): TGCGCCAGCAGCCCAGGGACAGTCGATTCCTACGAGCAGTACTTC. Translated, it gives CASSPGTVDSYEQYF.

V and J are TRBV15 and TRBJ1-1; D is unresolved. CDR1 is LNHNV and CDR2 is YYDKDF in the germline V gene (reference sequence). The CDR3 length is 15 residues. V dropped 3 bases and J dropped 1 base, with 12 bases sitting between them. The CDR3 loop is CATSRDTDWNTEAFF. Written as DNA, the CDR3 is TGTGCCACCAGCAGGGATACCGACTGGAACACTGAAGCTTTCTTT.

V is TRBV6-5 and J is TRBJ1-6; no clear D gene. From germline, CDR1 is MNHEY and CDR2 SVGAGI. Between the trimmed V and J ends, which lost 6 bases and 14 bases, there was a span of 17 bases. CDR3 length: 13 amino acids. CDR3 in DNA: TGTGCCAGCAGAGCCGGGCCCGCAGGTACCCTCCACTTT. Amino acid sequence: CASRAGPAGTLHF.

J is TRBJ2-6 and V is TRBV30; D is perhaps TRBD2 (5 bases). Germline CDR1 is GTSNPN and CDR2 is SVGIG (reference sequence). The CDR3 loop spans 15 amino acids. Trimming shortened V by 3 bases and J by 4 bases, and 13 bases separated the two germline ends. The CDR3 is CAWRPGAAGANVLTF. In nucleotides, the CDR3 is TGTGCCTGGAGGCCCGGAGCGGCCGGGGCCAACGTCCTGACTTTC.

The chain has TRBV7-2 and TRBJ1-5, with D perhaps TRBD1 (6 bases). The germline V gene encodes CDR1 SGHTA and CDR2 FQGNSA. The V and J ends lost 1 base and 5 bases respectively, with 12 bases between them. This CDR3 spans 15 amino acids. DNA of the CDR3: TGTGCCAGCAGCTTAGATAGGGACAACCATCAGCCCCAGCATTTT. This sequence encodes CASSLDRDNHQPQHF. Full variable domain (rest looked up from reference TRBV7-2 and TRBJ1-5): GAGVSQSPSNKVTEKGKDVELRCDPISGHTALYWYRQSLGQGLEFLIYFQGNSAPDKSGLPSDRFSAERTGGSVSTLTIQRTQQEDSAVYLCASSLDRDNHQPQHFGDGTRLSIL.

The J gene is TRBJ1-1, the V gene TRBV18, with 8 bases aligning to TRBD1. V was clipped by 3 bases and J by 4 bases; unmatched bases: 7. The germline gives CDR1 KGHSH, CDR2 LQKENI. The CDR3 runs 15 residues. CDR3 sequence: CASSPLQGGSTEAFF. In nucleotides, the CDR3 is TGTGCCAGCTCACCGTTACAGGGGGGGAGCACTGAAGCTTTCTTT.

The chain employs TRBV4-3 and TRBJ2-1; D gene unclear. Germline-derived CDR1 and CDR2 are LGHNA and YSLEER. This CDR3 has 13 amino acids. With 4 bases removed from V and 8 bases from J, the gap between germline ends came to 12 bases. Written as DNA, the CDR3 is TGCGCCAGCAGCCCCCTCCCAAGCGATGAGCAGTTCTTC. Translated, it gives CASSPLPSDEQFF.

The rearrangement uses TRBV19 and TRBJ2-5; D may be TRBD1 (6 bases). Germline CDR1 and CDR2: LNHDA and SQIVND (reference sequence). The CDR3 is made up of 13 amino acids. The germline V and J ends were trimmed by 4 bases and 5 bases, with 11 bases remaining between them. CDR3 sequence: CASSRTVRETQYF. For the CDR3, the DNA is TGTGCCAGTAGTAGGACAGTACGCGAGACCCAGTACTTC.